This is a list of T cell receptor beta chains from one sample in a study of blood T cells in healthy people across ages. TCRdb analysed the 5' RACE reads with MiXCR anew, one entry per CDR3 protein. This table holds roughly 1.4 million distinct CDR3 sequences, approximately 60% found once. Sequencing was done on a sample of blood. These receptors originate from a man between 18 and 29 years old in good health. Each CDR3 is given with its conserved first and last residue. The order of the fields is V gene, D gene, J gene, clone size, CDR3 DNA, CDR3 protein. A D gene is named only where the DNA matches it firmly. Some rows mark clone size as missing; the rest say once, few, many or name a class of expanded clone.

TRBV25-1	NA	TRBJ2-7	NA	TGTGCCAGCAGTAGGGGGGTGGGGGGATCCTACGAGCAGTACTTC	CASSRGVGGSYEQYF
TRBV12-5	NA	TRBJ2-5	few	TGTGCTAGTGGTTTGGCAGGATCCGAGACCCAGTACTTC	CASGLAGSETQYF
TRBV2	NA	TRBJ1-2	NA	TGTGCCAGCAATATAAAGGACAGCCAACCTTATGGCTACACCTTC	CASNIKDSQPYGYTF
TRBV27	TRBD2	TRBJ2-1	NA	TGTGCCACCAGTGGGCTAGCGGGGGACAATGAGCAGTTCTTC	CATSGLAGDNEQFF
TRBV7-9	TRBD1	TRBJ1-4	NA	TGTGCCAGCAGCTTGGAGGGGGCGACTAATGAAAAACTGTTTTTT	CASSLEGATNEKLFF
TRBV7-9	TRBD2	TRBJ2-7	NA	TGTGCCAGCAGCGAAGGTTGGGAGGGGCAGTACTTC	CASSEGWEGQYF
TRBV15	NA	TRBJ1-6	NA	TGTGCCACCAGCAGAGAAGGACAGATTAATTCACCCCTCCACTTT	CATSREGQINSPLHF
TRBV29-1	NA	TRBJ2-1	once	TGCAGCGTTCAGACTAGAGCAGTTTATGAGCAGTTCTTC	CSVQTRAVYEQFF
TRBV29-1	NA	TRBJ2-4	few	TGCAGCGCTCAAGGGGGGGACAGCCTCGCGCAGTACTTC	CSAQGGDSLAQYF
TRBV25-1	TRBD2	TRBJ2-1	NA	TGTGCCAGCAGTGACCCGTTAGCGGGAGTGAATGAGCAGTTCTTC	CASSDPLAGVNEQFF
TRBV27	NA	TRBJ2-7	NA	TGTACCAGCAGTTTAAACCAGGTTTCGGTGCAGTACTTC	CTSSLNQVSVQYF
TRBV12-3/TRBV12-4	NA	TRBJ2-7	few	TGTGCCAGCAGTTTTGGACGAGCGGACAACTACGAGCAGTACTTC	CASSFGRADNYEQYF
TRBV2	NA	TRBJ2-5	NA	TGTGCCAGCAGTAAACAGGGTTCTCAAGAGACCCAGTACTTC	CASSKQGSQETQYF
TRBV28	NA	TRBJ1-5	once	TGTGCCAGCATGACCCGCGGACCCCAGCATTTT	CASMTRGPQHF
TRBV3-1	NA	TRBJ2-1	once	TGTGCCAGCAGCCAAGAAAACCGGGGCGATGAGCAGTTCTTC	CASSQENRGDEQFF
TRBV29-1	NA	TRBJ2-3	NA	TGCAGCGTTGAGGGGAACTACGGGGGGCCCTATACGCAGTATTTT	CSVEGNYGGPYTQYF
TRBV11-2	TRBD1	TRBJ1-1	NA	TGTGCCAGCAGCTTAGATAGGGGACAGGGACGCTCCCTGAACACTGAAGCTTTCTTT	CASSLDRGQGRSLNTEAFF
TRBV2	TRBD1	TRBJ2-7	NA	TGTGCCAGCAGCCAGAGGGGGCCCTACGAGCAGTACTTC	CASSQRGPYEQYF
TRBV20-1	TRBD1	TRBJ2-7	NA	TGCAGTGCTAGAGATCCTGGGGGACAGGGTATAACCTACGAGCAGTACTTC	CSARDPGGQGITYEQYF
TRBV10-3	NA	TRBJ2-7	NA	TGTGCCATCAGCGAGCAGGGCTGCGAGCAGTACTTC	CAISEQGCEQYF
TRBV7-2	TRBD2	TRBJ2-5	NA	TGTGCCAGCAGTCCGGGACTAGCGGGGGGGCCTTTAGAGCAGTACTTC	CASSPGLAGGPLEQYF
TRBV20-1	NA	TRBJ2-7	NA	TGCAGTGCTAGAGACAGGCAGGCCTACAATGAGCAGTACTTC	CSARDRQAYNEQYF
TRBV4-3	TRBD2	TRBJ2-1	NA	TGCGCCAGCAGCCAAGAGGTGCGGGGGGGCAATGAGCAGTTCTTC	CASSQEVRGGNEQFF
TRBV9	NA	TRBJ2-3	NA	TGTGCCAGCAGCGTAGGAAGGGGAAGAGTCCCGAAGCCAGATACGCAGTATTTT	CASSVGRGRVPKPDTQYF
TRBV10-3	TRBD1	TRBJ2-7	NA	TGTGCCATCGGGACAGGGGACTACGAGCAGTACTTC	CAIGTGDYEQYF
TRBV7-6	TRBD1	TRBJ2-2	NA	TGTGCCAGCAGCTTAGAGACAGGGGGGACCACCGGGGAGCTGTTTTTT	CASSLETGGTTGELFF
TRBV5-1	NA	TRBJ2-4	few	TGCGCCAGCAGCTTGACCCAGGGGCTGGGAAACATTCAGTACTTC	CASSLTQGLGNIQYF
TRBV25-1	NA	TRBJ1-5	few	TGTGCCAGCAGTGCGCCCAATCAGCCCCAGCATTTT	CASSAPNQPQHF
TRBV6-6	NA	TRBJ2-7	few	TGTGCCAGCAGTTACTCCCTGGACAGCTCCTACAATGAGCAGTACTTC	CASSYSLDSSYNEQYF
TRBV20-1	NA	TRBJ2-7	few	TGCAGTGTTCTCCAAGGGAGGCAGGTCTCCTACGAGCAGTACTTC	CSVLQGRQVSYEQYF
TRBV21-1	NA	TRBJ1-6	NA	TGTGCCAGCAGCAAACCACCTACCGGGACAGGGGGATCACCCCTCCACTTT	CASSKPPTGTGGSPLHF
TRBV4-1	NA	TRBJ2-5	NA	TGCGCCAGCAGCCAATTGGAAGGGTCTGGTGAGACCCAGTACTTC	CASSQLEGSGETQYF
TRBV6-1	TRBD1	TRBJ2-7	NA	TGTGCCAGCAGCCCCCTGGGACAGGCCCGGAGCGAGCAGTACTTC	CASSPLGQARSEQYF
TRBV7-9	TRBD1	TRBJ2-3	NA	TGTGCCAGCAGCCAAACGGACAGGGGACAAGATACGCAGTATTTT	CASSQTDRGQDTQYF
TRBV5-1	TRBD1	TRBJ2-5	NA	TGCGCCAGCAGCTTTATTGGACAGGGGCAAGAGACCCAGTACTTC	CASSFIGQGQETQYF
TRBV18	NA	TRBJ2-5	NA	TGTGCCAGCTCACAGGAGTCTAGGCAGGAGACCCAGTACTTC	CASSQESRQETQYF
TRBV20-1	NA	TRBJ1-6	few	TGCAGTGCTAACGTCCATTTAGGGGGGGCTAGCTCACCCCTCCACTTT	CSANVHLGGASSPLHF